Sequencing of this T cell receptor (beta chain) was carried out in a study of T cell responses to AZD1222 COVID-19 vaccine. Study conclusions and caveats: Elevations in Spike-specific TCR breadth and depth followed administration of two AZD1222 doses. Just a handful of AZD1222 recipients tested seropositive at baseline. Most donors were white British and more were female, and clonal diversity was possibly underestimated.

Concerning this clone itself: The antigen is unknown.

Some clones are missing from TCRdb's copy, which holds only in-frame ones; the method was immunoSEQ multiplex PCR. The repertoire holds around 190,000 clones, with approximately 91% as singletons. The CDR3 has 14 residues. Trimming removed 0 bases at V and 4 bases at J, with 12 bases between. Germline CDR1 GTSNPN, CDR2 SVGIG (reference sequence). Sample: peripheral blood, taken 28 days after the second AZD1222 dose. This TCR was sampled from an adult who received the AZD1222 COVID-19 vaccine. V and J are TRBV30 and TRBJ1-1, with D maybe TRBD1 (5 bases). The chain's CDR3 is CAWSVRGGPTEAFF. The CDR3 nucleotides read TGTGCCTGGAGTGTACGGGGCGGGCCCACTGAAGCTTTCTTT.